A selection of T cell receptor beta chains follows, all from one sample in a study of vaccination and CD4 T cells after COVID-19. TCRdb used MiXCR to reprocess the PCR reads, holding one entry per CDR3 protein. The top ten clones hold 18% of a sample with tens of thousands of distinct CDR3 sequences, 38% of them seen once. The antigens for these receptors are not known. The material sequenced was CD4+ T cells from blood, cultured in vitro, taken before SARS-CoV-2 vaccination. The origin of the receptors is a human donor who received a COVID-19 vaccine. The CDR3 runs from the conserved cysteine through the conserved F or W. Fields, in order: V gene, clone size, J gene, D gene, CDR3 DNA, CDR3 protein. A D gene is named only where the DNA matches it firmly. Not all rows give a size; the values are once, few, many and, for expanded clones, a class.

v_call: TRBV30
clone_size: -
j_call: TRBJ1-1
d_call: -
cdr3_nt: TGTGCCTGGAGTGCTCCGGGCCCCCAGGGCACTGAAGCTTTCTTT
cdr3_aa: CAWSAPGPQGTEAFF

v_call: TRBV30
clone_size: few
j_call: TRBJ1-3
d_call: -
cdr3_nt: TGTGCCTGGAGTGAAGGGGCGCAGGCCATATATTTT
cdr3_aa: CAWSEGAQAIYF

v_call: TRBV27
clone_size: few
j_call: TRBJ2-2
d_call: -
cdr3_nt: TGTGCCAGCGTGGACAGGAACACCGGGGAGCTGTTTTTT
cdr3_aa: CASVDRNTGELFF

v_call: TRBV6-5
clone_size: once
j_call: TRBJ1-1
d_call: -
cdr3_nt: TGTGCCAGCAGTTACTCTAGTTCGGCGAACACTGAAGCTTTCTTT
cdr3_aa: CASSYSSSANTEAFF

v_call: TRBV20-1
clone_size: -
j_call: TRBJ1-6
d_call: TRBD1
cdr3_nt: TGCAGTGCTAGGGGGACAGGTAGCTCCTATAATTCACCCCTCCACTTT
cdr3_aa: CSARGTGSSYNSPLHF

v_call: TRBV7-6
clone_size: few
j_call: TRBJ1-6
d_call: -
cdr3_nt: TGTGCCAGCAGCTCCGAGTCCAGGGTAACTAATTCACCCCTCCACTTT
cdr3_aa: CASSSESRVTNSPLHF

v_call: TRBV10-3
clone_size: few
j_call: TRBJ1-2
d_call: -
cdr3_nt: TGTGCCATCAGTCTGACAGTCTCGGATATATACTATGGCTACACCTTC
cdr3_aa: CAISLTVSDIYYGYTF

v_call: TRBV20-1
clone_size: -
j_call: TRBJ2-3
d_call: TRBD2
cdr3_nt: TGCAGTGCTAGTACCCCCCTGGCGGGGGTCGATACGCAGTATTTT
cdr3_aa: CSASTPLAGVDTQYF

v_call: TRBV11-3
clone_size: -
j_call: TRBJ2-3
d_call: -
cdr3_nt: TGTGCCAGCAGTCTGGGGACCCGGAGGTTAGATACGCAGTATTTT
cdr3_aa: CASSLGTRRLDTQYF

v_call: TRBV7-9
clone_size: few
j_call: TRBJ2-5
d_call: -
cdr3_nt: TGTGCCAGCAGCTGGGGTAGGGAGACCCAGTACTTC
cdr3_aa: CASSWGRETQYF

v_call: TRBV6-4
clone_size: -
j_call: TRBJ2-1
d_call: -
cdr3_nt: TGTGCCAGCAGTGACTTGTGGGGGGGCGATAAAAATGAGCAGTTCTTC
cdr3_aa: CASSDLWGGDKNEQFF

v_call: TRBV12-3/TRBV12-4
clone_size: -
j_call: TRBJ1-4
d_call: TRBD1
cdr3_nt: TGTGCCAGCAGCCCGACAGGGTATGACGAAAAACCGTTTTTT
cdr3_aa: CASSPTGYDEKPFF

v_call: TRBV6-1
clone_size: few
j_call: TRBJ2-3
d_call: TRBD2
cdr3_nt: TGTGCCAGCCAACCGTGGACTAGCGGGACAGATACGCAGTATTTT
cdr3_aa: CASQPWTSGTDTQYF

v_call: TRBV5-6
clone_size: -
j_call: TRBJ1-2
d_call: -
cdr3_nt: TGTGCCAGCAGCTTGGAGCCAGGGCGAGGCTATGGCTACACCTTC
cdr3_aa: CASSLEPGRGYGYTF

v_call: TRBV30
clone_size: few
j_call: TRBJ2-3
d_call: TRBD1
cdr3_nt: TGTGCCTGGGGGGGACAGGGGGGAACAGATACGCAGTATTTT
cdr3_aa: CAWGGQGGTDTQYF

v_call: TRBV25-1
clone_size: few
j_call: TRBJ2-7
d_call: -
cdr3_nt: TGTGCCAGCAGTGCCAGGGGCGCCTCCTACGAGCAGTACTTC
cdr3_aa: CASSARGASYEQYF

v_call: TRBV20-1
clone_size: few
j_call: TRBJ2-5
d_call: -
cdr3_nt: TGCAGTGCTAGAGGTTATCAGGGGGAGACCCAGTACTTC
cdr3_aa: CSARGYQGETQYF

v_call: TRBV12-5
clone_size: -
j_call: TRBJ2-5
d_call: -
cdr3_nt: TGTGCTAGTGGTTTGGAGAGCGGGACAGTCCAAGAGACCCAGTACTTC
cdr3_aa: CASGLESGTVQETQYF

v_call: TRBV20-1
clone_size: few
j_call: TRBJ1-2
d_call: TRBD1
cdr3_nt: TGCAGTGCCACGGACAGGCTGGGGGGCTACACCTTC
cdr3_aa: CSATDRLGGYTF

v_call: TRBV12-3/TRBV12-4
clone_size: -
j_call: TRBJ2-2
d_call: -
cdr3_nt: TGTGCCAGCAGAGTAAACGGGGAGCTGTTTTTT
cdr3_aa: CASRVNGELFF

v_call: TRBV2
clone_size: few
j_call: TRBJ1-2
d_call: -
cdr3_nt: TGTGCCAGCAGTGAATTTACGGCGGTTGGCTACACCTTC
cdr3_aa: CASSEFTAVGYTF

v_call: TRBV10-3
clone_size: -
j_call: TRBJ2-7
d_call: TRBD1
cdr3_nt: TGTGCCATCAGACGTACAGGGGGCTACGAGCAGTACTTC
cdr3_aa: CAIRRTGGYEQYF

v_call: TRBV2
clone_size: few
j_call: TRBJ2-2
d_call: TRBD1
cdr3_nt: TGTGCCAGCGGCGGGACAGGGGTGGACACCGGGGAGCTGTTTTTT
cdr3_aa: CASGGTGVDTGELFF

v_call: TRBV12-3/TRBV12-4
clone_size: -
j_call: TRBJ1-1
d_call: -
cdr3_nt: TGTGCCAGCAGTTTAATGCGTACGGGAACTGAAGCTTTCTTT
cdr3_aa: CASSLMRTGTEAFF

v_call: TRBV6-1
clone_size: -
j_call: TRBJ1-6
d_call: -
cdr3_nt: TGTGCCGTAGGGAGCAGCTCCTATAATTCACCCCTCCACTTT
cdr3_aa: CAVGSSSYNSPLHF

v_call: TRBV2
clone_size: -
j_call: TRBJ2-5
d_call: -
cdr3_nt: TGTGCCAGCAGAGCTCACGGGGCAATCCAAGAGACCCAGTACTTC
cdr3_aa: CASRAHGAIQETQYF

v_call: TRBV5-1
clone_size: -
j_call: TRBJ1-1
d_call: -
cdr3_nt: TGCGCCAGCAGCTCGGACAGTTTTGTTGGCACTGAAGCTTTCTTT
cdr3_aa: CASSSDSFVGTEAFF

v_call: TRBV11-2
clone_size: -
j_call: TRBJ2-5
d_call: -
cdr3_nt: TGTGCCAGCAGATCATCTGGGGGAGAGACCCAGTACTTC
cdr3_aa: CASRSSGGETQYF

v_call: TRBV2
clone_size: -
j_call: TRBJ1-2
d_call: -
cdr3_nt: TGTGCCAGCACTAAAGAGGGGTTGGCTAACTATGGCTACACCTTC
cdr3_aa: CASTKEGLANYGYTF

v_call: TRBV10-3
clone_size: few
j_call: TRBJ2-5
d_call: TRBD2
cdr3_nt: TGTGCCAGTAGGACTAGCGGGCAAGAGACCCAGTACTTC
cdr3_aa: CASRTSGQETQYF

v_call: TRBV4-2
clone_size: -
j_call: TRBJ2-2
d_call: -
cdr3_nt: TGTGCCAGCAGCCAAGATCCGGCAGGGAACACCGGGGAGCTGTTTTTT
cdr3_aa: CASSQDPAGNTGELFF

v_call: TRBV6-7
clone_size: -
j_call: TRBJ1-1
d_call: -
cdr3_nt: TGTGCCAGCATCATAAACCGCCCTCCTGAAAACACTGAAGCTTTCTTT
cdr3_aa: CASIINRPPENTEAFF

v_call: TRBV19
clone_size: -
j_call: TRBJ2-5
d_call: TRBD2
cdr3_nt: TGTGCCAGTAGTATAGCGGGGGGGCCATTGTTGGAGACCCAGTACTTC
cdr3_aa: CASSIAGGPLLETQYF

v_call: TRBV25-1
clone_size: -
j_call: TRBJ1-2
d_call: TRBD1
cdr3_nt: TGTGCCAGCAGACACGCCGGGACAGGAGGCGGCTATGGCTACACCTTC
cdr3_aa: CASRHAGTGGGYGYTF

v_call: TRBV3-1
clone_size: -
j_call: TRBJ2-3
d_call: TRBD2
cdr3_nt: TGTGCCAGCACCCGGGGGGGCCGCACAGATACGCAGTATTTT
cdr3_aa: CASTRGGRTDTQYF

v_call: TRBV24-1
clone_size: few
j_call: TRBJ1-3
d_call: TRBD1
cdr3_nt: TGTGCCACCAGTGGGACAGGGGTAATTTCGGGAAACACCATATATTTT
cdr3_aa: CATSGTGVISGNTIYF

v_call: TRBV10-3
clone_size: -
j_call: TRBJ1-2
d_call: TRBD1
cdr3_nt: TGTGCCATCAGTCCGACAGGGGGCAGCTATGGCTACACCTTC
cdr3_aa: CAISPTGGSYGYTF

v_call: TRBV28
clone_size: few
j_call: TRBJ1-5
d_call: -
cdr3_nt: TGTGCCAGCAGTTTAGGGGGGCTCAATCAGCCCCAGCATTTT
cdr3_aa: CASSLGGLNQPQHF

v_call: TRBV7-3
clone_size: -
j_call: TRBJ2-3
d_call: -
cdr3_nt: TGTGCCAGCATCATAGCCGGGGGCCGCGCAGATACGCAGTATTTT
cdr3_aa: CASIIAGGRADTQYF

v_call: TRBV2
clone_size: -
j_call: TRBJ1-1
d_call: -
cdr3_nt: TGTGCCAGCAGTCTAGGGGCCCCTACTGAAGCTTTCTTT
cdr3_aa: CASSLGAPTEAFF

v_call: TRBV30
clone_size: medium-sized
j_call: TRBJ1-1
d_call: -
cdr3_nt: TGTGCCTGGACGGCCGGAGTTAATTTTGCCACTGAAGCTTTCTTT
cdr3_aa: CAWTAGVNFATEAFF

v_call: TRBV27
clone_size: -
j_call: TRBJ1-5
d_call: -
cdr3_nt: TGTGCCAGCAGTCTCTCCCGGGGGGCTGGCCAGCCCCAGCATTTT
cdr3_aa: CASSLSRGAGQPQHF

v_call: TRBV2
clone_size: -
j_call: TRBJ2-3
d_call: TRBD2
cdr3_nt: TGTGCCAGCAGAAGGACTAGCGGGGACACAGATACGCAGTATTTT
cdr3_aa: CASRRTSGDTDTQYF

v_call: TRBV2
clone_size: once
j_call: TRBJ2-2
d_call: -
cdr3_nt: TGTGCCCAGGCGACCTACGGGGAGCTGTTTTTT
cdr3_aa: CAQATYGELFF

v_call: TRBV6-1
clone_size: -
j_call: TRBJ1-5
d_call: -
cdr3_nt: TGTGCCAGCAGAAGGGGACATCTCGGCAATCAGCCCCAGCATTTT
cdr3_aa: CASRRGHLGNQPQHF

v_call: TRBV29-1
clone_size: -
j_call: TRBJ2-7
d_call: -
cdr3_nt: TGCAGCGTTGTCAAGGACACAGCAACCTACGAGCAGTACTTC
cdr3_aa: CSVVKDTATYEQYF

v_call: TRBV6-5
clone_size: -
j_call: TRBJ2-1
d_call: TRBD2
cdr3_nt: TGTGCCAGCAGTTACTCCCAGCGGGGGGGCTCCTACAATGAGCAGTTCTTC
cdr3_aa: CASSYSQRGGSYNEQFF